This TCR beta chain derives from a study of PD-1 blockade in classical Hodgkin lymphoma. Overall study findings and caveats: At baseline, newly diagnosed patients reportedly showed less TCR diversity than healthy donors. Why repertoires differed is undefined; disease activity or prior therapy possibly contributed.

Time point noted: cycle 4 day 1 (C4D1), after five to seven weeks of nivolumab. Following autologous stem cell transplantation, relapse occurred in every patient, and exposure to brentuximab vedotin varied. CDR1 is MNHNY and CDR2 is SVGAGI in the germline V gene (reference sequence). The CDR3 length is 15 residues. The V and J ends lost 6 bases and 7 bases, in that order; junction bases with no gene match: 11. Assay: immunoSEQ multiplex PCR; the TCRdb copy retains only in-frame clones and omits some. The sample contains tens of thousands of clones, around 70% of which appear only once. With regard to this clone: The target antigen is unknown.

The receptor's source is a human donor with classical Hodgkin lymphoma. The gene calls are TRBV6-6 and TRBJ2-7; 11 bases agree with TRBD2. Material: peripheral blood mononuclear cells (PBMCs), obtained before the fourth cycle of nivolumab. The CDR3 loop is CASSPLAGGTNEQYF. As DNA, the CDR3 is TGTGCCAGCAGCCCCCTAGCGGGGGGTACGAATGAGCAGTACTTC.